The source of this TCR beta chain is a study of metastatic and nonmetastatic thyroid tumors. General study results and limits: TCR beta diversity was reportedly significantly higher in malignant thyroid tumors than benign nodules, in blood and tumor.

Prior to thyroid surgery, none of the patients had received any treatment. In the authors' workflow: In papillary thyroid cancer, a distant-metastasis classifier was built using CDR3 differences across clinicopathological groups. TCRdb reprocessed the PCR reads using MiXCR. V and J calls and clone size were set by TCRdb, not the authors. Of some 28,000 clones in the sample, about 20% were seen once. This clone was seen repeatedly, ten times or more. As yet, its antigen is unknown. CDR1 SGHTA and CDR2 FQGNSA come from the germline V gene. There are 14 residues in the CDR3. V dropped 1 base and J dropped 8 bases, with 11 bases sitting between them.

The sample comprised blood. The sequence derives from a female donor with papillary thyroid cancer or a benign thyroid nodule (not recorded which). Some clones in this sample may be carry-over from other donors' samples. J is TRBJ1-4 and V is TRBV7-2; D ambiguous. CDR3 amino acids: CASSLGPGQEKLFF. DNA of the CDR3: TGTGCCAGCAGCTTAGGTCCCGGGCAGGAAAAACTGTTTTTT. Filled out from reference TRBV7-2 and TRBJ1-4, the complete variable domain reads GAGVSQSPSNKVTEKGKDVELRCDPISGHTALYWYRQSLGQGLEFLIYFQGNSAPDKSGLPSDRFSAERTGGSVSTLTIQRTQQEDSAVYLCASSLGPGQEKLFFGSGTQLSVL.